This T cell receptor (beta chain) is drawn from a study of graft-versus-host responses after intestinal transplantation. Assay used: immunoSEQ multiplex PCR; TCRdb lists only in-frame clones, some missing. The sample contains 35,000 to 45,000 clones, roughly nine tenths of which appear only once. The CDR3 length is 14 residues. V lost 3 bases, J lost 1 base, and 7 bases lay in between. The germline gives CDR1 KGHSH, CDR2 LQKENI. About this clone: Its antigen is unknown.

Regarding the study as a whole: The recipient marrow held GvH clones, and some of them showed up first in ileum or blood.

This TCR was recovered from a human patient who received an intestinal transplant, so some T cells may come from the graft donor. The source was PBMCs, collected approximately 270 days after transplant. V is TRBV18 and J is TRBJ2-1, with a tentative D call TRBD1 (6 bases). This chain's CDR3 is CASSPDRSYNEQFF. The CDR3 DNA sequence: TGTGCCAGCTCACCTGACAGGTCCTACAATGAGCAGTTCTTC.